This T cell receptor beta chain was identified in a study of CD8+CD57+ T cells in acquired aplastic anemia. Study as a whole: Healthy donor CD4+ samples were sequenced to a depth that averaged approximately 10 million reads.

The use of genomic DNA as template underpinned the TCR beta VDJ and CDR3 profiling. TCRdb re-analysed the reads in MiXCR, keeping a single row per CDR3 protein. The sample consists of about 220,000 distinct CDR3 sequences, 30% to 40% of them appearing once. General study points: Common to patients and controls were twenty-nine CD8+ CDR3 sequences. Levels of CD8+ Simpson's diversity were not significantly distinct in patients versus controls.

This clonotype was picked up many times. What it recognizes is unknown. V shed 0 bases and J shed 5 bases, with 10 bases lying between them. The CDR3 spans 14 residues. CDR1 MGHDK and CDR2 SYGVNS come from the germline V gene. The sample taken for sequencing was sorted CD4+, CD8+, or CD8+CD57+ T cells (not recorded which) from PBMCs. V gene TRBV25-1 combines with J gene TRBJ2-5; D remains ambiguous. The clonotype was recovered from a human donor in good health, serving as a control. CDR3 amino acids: CASSEYGAPETQYF. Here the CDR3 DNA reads TGTGCCAGCAGTGAATATGGAGCCCCCGAGACCCAGTACTTC. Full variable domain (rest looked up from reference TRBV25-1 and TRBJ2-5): EADIYQTPRYLVIGTGKKITLECSQTMGHDKMYWYQQDPGMELHLIHYSYGVNSTEKGDLSSESTVSRIRTEHFPLTLESARPSHTSQYLCASSEYGAPETQYFGPGTRLLVL.